This T cell receptor beta chain was identified in a study of T cell repertoires in cytomegalovirus infection. Study at large: Public TCR beta signatures were indicative of both CMV infection and a matching HLA type. The study, taken as a whole, reports: HLA-C-restricted CMV clonotypes gave the most frequent clonotype in two of eight donors.

In this sample, this clonotype turned up many times. What it recognizes is unknown. TCRdb independently ran MiXCR on the reads; one entry per CDR3 protein. The sample holds about 310,000 distinct CDR3 sequences, 20% to 25% seen once. Trimming shortened V by 5 bases and J by 5 bases, and 18 bases separated the two germline ends. The CDR3 extends over 15 amino acids. From germline, CDR1 is SEHNR and CDR2 FQNEAQ (reference sequence). This chain joins TRBV7-9 and TRBJ1-1; D is uncertain. The receptor comes from a human donor in good health (CMV status not recorded). Some clones in this sample may be carry-over from other donors' samples. The sample consisted of cultured PBMCs, taken from culture after CMV antigen stimulation. CDR3 DNA sequence: TGTGCCAGCAGCAAATCGACCAGCGTGAGGACTGAAGCTTTCTTT. Amino acid sequence: CASSKSTSVRTEAFF.